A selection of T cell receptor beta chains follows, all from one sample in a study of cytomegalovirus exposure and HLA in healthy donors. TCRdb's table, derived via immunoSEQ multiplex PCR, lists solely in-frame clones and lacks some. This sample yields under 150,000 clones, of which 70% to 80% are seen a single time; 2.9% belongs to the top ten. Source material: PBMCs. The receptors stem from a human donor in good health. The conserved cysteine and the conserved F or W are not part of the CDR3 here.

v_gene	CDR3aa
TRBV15	ATSRDPQGYNEKLF
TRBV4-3	ASSRGLAGITGELF
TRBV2	ASSESRAGYT
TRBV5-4	ASSLASWTGLTYEQY
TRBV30	AWGKSGTSTDTQY
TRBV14	ASSPPGAGYTGELF
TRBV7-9	ASSLWRGGLRSYEQY
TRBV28	ASSLTGTPGGYT
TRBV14	ASSQGAYRVLLYEQY
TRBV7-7	ASSLAGSSYNEQF
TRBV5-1	ASSPKEGTGNLGANYGYT
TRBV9	ASSVGLRDRVGEQY
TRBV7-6	ASSLRGGIGELF
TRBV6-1	ASSEMTGQQETQY
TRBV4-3	ASSRSRDGGNTIY
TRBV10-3	AIRVPGQGLRSTEAF